This T cell receptor (beta chain) stems from a study of cytomegalovirus exposure and HLA in healthy donors. The study's findings and limits: Some public TCRs appeared in many individuals, while most sequences were rare.

Primers for the PCR totalled 60 Vbeta and 13 Jbeta. The repertoire was sequenced with immunoSEQ multiplex PCR; TCRdb's copy has only in-frame clones and lacks some. The sample has approximately 170,000 clones, more than 75% seen once. In regard to this clone: Its antigen is as yet unknown.

The CDR3 contains 14 residues. CDR1 LNHDA and CDR2 SQIVND come from the germline V gene (reference sequence). Trimming shortened V by 4 bases and J by 3 bases, and 12 bases separated the two germline ends. This receptor was obtained from a young man in good health and CMV-seropositive. V usage is TRBV19 and J usage is TRBJ1-2; D unresolved. Sequencing was done on a sample of PBMCs. CDR3 sequence reads: CASSKRREDYGYTF. DNA for the CDR3: TGTGCCAGTAGTAAAAGACGGGAGGACTATGGCTACACCTTC.